These 19 T cell receptor beta chains came from one sample sequenced in a study of T cells after somatic rescue of genetic block. Assay: immunoSEQ multiplex PCR; the TCRdb copy retains only in-frame clones and omits some. The sample carries roughly 55,000 clones, around 96% recorded once. Sequencing was carried out using peripheral blood mononuclear cells (PBMCs). The source is a child under three years old.

In the case of this clone: Possible read error: a much larger clone is one base away. The sample holds other DNA sequences that translate to the same CDR3. This chain uses TRBV20-1 with TRBJ1-1; D is uncertain. The V gene lost 0 bases and the J gene lost 1 base, with 0 bases spanning the gap. The CDR3 loop spans 11 amino acids. Germline loops: CDR1 DFQATT, CDR2 SNEGSKA (reference sequence). CDR3 nucleotides: TGCAGTGCTAGAGAGAACACTGAAGCTTTCTTT. Translating it yields CSARENTEAFF.

V gene TRBV19 combines with J gene TRBJ1-2, with 8 bases lining up with TRBD1. Per the germline V gene, CDR1 is LNHDA and CDR2 is SQIVND (reference sequence). Trimming cost V 10 bases and J 4 bases; bases outside gene matches: 20. The CDR3 is made up of 17 amino acids. The CDR3 spells CATRPWPGGGGSYGYTF. The CDR3, as DNA: TGTGCCACACGCCCCTGGCCAGGGGGCGGGGGAAGCTATGGCTACACCTTC.

V gene TRBV7-2 combines with J gene TRBJ2-1; no definite D call. Trimming left V 1 base short and J 7 bases short, with 17 bases between. Germline V gene sequence: CDR1 SGHTA, CDR2 FQGNSA. The CDR3 consists of 16 residues. As DNA, the CDR3 is TGTGCCAGCAGCTTAGTGACGGGCCTTCTCTCAAATGAGCAGTTCTTC. This translates into CASSLVTGLLSNEQFF.

The V and J genes are TRBV5-4 and TRBJ2-3; the D gene is possibly TRBD2 (7 bases). CDR1 and CDR2 from the germline V gene are SGHNT and YYREEE (reference sequence). With 4 bases removed from V and 0 bases from J, the gap between germline ends came to 9 bases. The CDR3 has 14 amino acids. The CDR3 DNA follows: TGTGCCAGCAGCGGGGGGGCTAGCACAGATACGCAGTATTTT. Protein sequence: CASSGGASTDTQYF.

The chain has TRBV5-1 and TRBJ1-2; TRBD1 is a possible D gene (5 bases). Trimming removed 4 bases from V and 3 bases from J, with 10 bases in between. Germline CDR1 SGHRS, CDR2 YFSETQ. The CDR3 is made up of 13 amino acids. The CDR3 DNA is TGCGCCAGCAGCGTCCGACAGCACTATGGCTACACCTTC. This codes for CASSVRQHYGYTF.

The gene calls are TRBV15 and TRBJ2-7, with 7 bases aligning to TRBD1. V was pared by 3 bases and J by 3 bases, with 8 bases of the junction left unmatched. Germline V gene lookup returns CDR1 LNHNV and CDR2 YYDKDF (reference sequence). This CDR3 spans 15 amino acids. The CDR3 is CATSSLGNRGYEQYF. The CDR3 DNA follows: TGTGCCACCAGCAGCCTCGGGAACAGGGGCTACGAGCAGTACTTC. The full variable domain, completed using reference TRBV15 and TRBJ2-7, is DAMVIQNPRYQVTQFGKPVTLSCSQTLNHNVMYWYQQKSSQAPKLLFHYYDKDFNNEADTPDNFQSRRPNTSFCFLDIRSPGLGDTAMYLCATSSLGNRGYEQYFGPGTRLTVT.

This chain links TRBV6-1 with TRBJ2-5; D remains unclear. V was clipped by 2 bases and J by 1 base, with 8 bases between them. The CDR3 is made up of 14 amino acids. Germline CDR1 and CDR2: MNHNS and SASEGT. The CDR3 nucleotides read TGTGCCAGCAGTGAAAGGCGGCGCCAAGAGACCCAGTACTTC. This sequence encodes CASSERRRQETQYF.

This clone was picked up a small number of times. J is TRBJ2-7 and V is TRBV7-6; no firm D call. V was clipped by 3 bases and J by 2 bases, with 2 bases between them. The CDR3 is 11 residues long. CDR1 and CDR2 from the germline V gene are SGHVS and FNYEAQ. CDR3 region: CASSLPYEQYF. The CDR3 DNA reads as TGTGCCAGCAGCTTGCCCTACGAGCAGTACTTC.

This chain uses TRBV7-8 with TRBJ2-7; D unclear. Germline V CDR1 and CDR2: SGHVS, FQNEAQ. Trimming pared 0 bases from V and 3 bases from J, leaving 9 bases between. This CDR3 region has 14 residues. In DNA, the CDR3 is TGTGCCAGCAGCTTAGCGCCGAAGGACTACGAGCAGTACTTC. It encodes CASSLAPKDYEQYF. Looking up the rest from reference TRBV7-8 and TRBJ2-7 gives the full variable domain: GAGVSQSPRYKVAKRGQDVALRCDPISGHVSLFWYQQALGQGPEFLTYFQNEAQLDKSGLPSDRFFAERPEGSVSTLKIQRTQQEDSAVYLCASSLAPKDYEQYFGPGTRLTVT.

The chain uses TRBV19 and TRBJ2-2, with 9 bases matching TRBD2. The CDR3 totals 16 residues. Germline V gene sequence: CDR1 LNHDA, CDR2 SQIVND (reference sequence). The ends lost 1 base at V and 7 bases at J; junction bases unmatched: 7. CDR3 sequence reads: CASSIGFSGRHGELFF. The CDR3 bases are TGTGCCAGTAGTATAGGATTTAGCGGGAGACACGGGGAGCTGTTTTTT.

This sequence joins TRBV5-6 and TRBJ1-2; no definite D call. The length of the CDR3 is 13 residues. The germline V gene encodes CDR1 SGHDT and CDR2 YYEEEE. The V end was cut by 8 bases, the J end by 4 bases, with 15 bases between. CDR3 nucleotides: TGTGCCAGTCGACCAGGCCCCGCCTATGGCTACACCTTC. As protein: CASRPGPAYGYTF.

This chain uses TRBV2 with TRBJ2-5, with D unresolved. V dropped 8 bases and J dropped 5 bases, with 12 bases sitting between them. Germline V gives CDR1 SNHLY, CDR2 FYNNEI. CDR3 length: 12 residues. CDR3 region: CASGEVRETQYF. DNA for the CDR3: TGTGCCAGCGGCGAAGTGCGGGAGACCCAGTACTTC.

The genes are TRBV10-3 and TRBJ2-4; 8 nucleotides agree with TRBD1. The germline CDR1 and CDR2 sequences are ENHRY and SYGVKD. The CDR3 length is 14 residues. After removal of 8 bases from V and 0 bases from J, the junction contained 3 bases not matched to a gene. CDR3 amino acids: CAIGGQVAKNIQYF. The CDR3, as DNA: TGTGCCATCGGGGGACAGGTAGCCAAAAACATTCAGTACTTC.

The chain has TRBV9 and TRBJ2-1, with TRBD2 as a possible D gene (6 bases). V was clipped by 2 bases and J by 2 bases, with 17 bases between them. The germline CDR1 and CDR2 sequences are SGDLS and YYNGEE. The CDR3 has 17 amino acids. The CDR3 region has the DNA TGTGCCAGCAGCGTTTCCCGGGACTTTGGGGCCTACAATGAGCAGTTCTTC. This encodes CASSVSRDFGAYNEQFF.

CDR3 nucleotides: TGCGCCAGCAGCCAAGGGGACGGAAACACTGAAGCTTTCTTT. This sequence encodes CASSQGDGNTEAFF. This rearrangement joins TRBV4-3 to TRBJ1-1; tentatively, D is TRBD1 (5 bases). Trimming took 1 base from V and 2 from J, leaving 8 bases between them. CDR1 LGHNA and CDR2 YSLEER come from the germline V gene. There are 14 residues in the CDR3.

The chain couples TRBV19 to TRBJ2-1, with D possibly being TRBD1 (5 bases). The germline V gene encodes CDR1 LNHDA and CDR2 SQIVND (reference sequence). CDR3 length: 13 residues. Trimming took off 7 bases at V and 8 bases at J, with 15 bases between the two ends. This CDR3 reads CASTHSRAHEQFF. The DNA of the CDR3 is TGTGCCAGTACCCACTCCAGGGCCCATGAGCAGTTCTTC.

This clone has just a few counts. V gene TRBV6-6 combines with J gene TRBJ1-5; D is possibly TRBD1 (5 bases). V was cut by 6 bases and J by 4 bases, with 13 bases left in between. Germline V gene lookup returns CDR1 MNHNY and CDR2 SVGAGI (reference sequence). This CDR3 is built from 14 residues. The CDR3 protein is CASRSGTENQPQHF. Here the CDR3 DNA reads TGTGCCAGCAGGTCCGGGACGGAGAATCAGCCCCAGCATTTT.

The chain carries TRBV9 and TRBJ2-2; 13 positions match TRBD2. V lost 3 bases to trimming and J lost 0 bases; unmatched junction nucleotides: 2. Germline assignment: CDR1 SGDLS and CDR2 YYNGEE. The CDR3 extends over 17 amino acids. CDR3 in amino acids: CASSGGTSGTNTGELFF. The CDR3 DNA follows: TGTGCCAGCAGCGGGGGGACTAGCGGGACGAACACCGGGGAGCTGTTTTTT.

The CDR3 nucleotides read TGCGCCAGCAGCCAACTAGCGACCTACAATGAGCAGTTCTTC. Its translation: CASSQLATYNEQFF. This chain links TRBV4-3 with TRBJ2-1, with D perhaps matching TRBD2 (6 bases). The CDR3 runs 14 residues. Between the trimmed V and J ends, which lost 2 bases and 2 bases, there was a span of 7 bases. Germline CDR1 is LGHNA and CDR2 is YSLEER.